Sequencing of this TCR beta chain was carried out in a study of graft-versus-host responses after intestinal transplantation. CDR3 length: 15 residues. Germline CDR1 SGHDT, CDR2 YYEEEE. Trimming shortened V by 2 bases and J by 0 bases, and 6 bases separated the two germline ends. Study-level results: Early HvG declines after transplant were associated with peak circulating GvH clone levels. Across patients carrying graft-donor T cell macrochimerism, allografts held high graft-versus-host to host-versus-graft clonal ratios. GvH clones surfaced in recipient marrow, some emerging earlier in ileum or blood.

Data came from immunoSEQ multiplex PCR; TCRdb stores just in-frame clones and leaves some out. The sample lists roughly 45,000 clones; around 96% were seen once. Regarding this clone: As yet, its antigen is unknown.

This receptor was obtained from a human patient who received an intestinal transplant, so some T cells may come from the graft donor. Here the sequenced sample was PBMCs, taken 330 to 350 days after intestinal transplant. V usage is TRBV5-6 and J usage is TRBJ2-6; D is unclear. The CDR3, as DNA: TGTGCCAGCAGCTTCGGAAACTCTGGGGCCAACGTCCTGACTTTC. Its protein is CASSFGNSGANVLTF.